Below are 18 T cell receptor beta chains sequenced from a single sample in a study of monozygotic twins with inflammatory bowel disease. TCRdb derives one entry per CDR3 protein from the 5' RACE reads, leaving out DNA. Listed are 420,000 or so distinct CDR3 sequences; 2% to 3% falls within the top ten. The source material was blood. These receptors originate from a human donor with ulcerative colitis or Crohn's disease, or a healthy co-twin of an affected twin (not recorded which).

This chain joins TRBV20-1 and TRBJ1-2; the TRBD1 assignment by TCRdb is unverifiable without DNA. CDR1 is DFQATT, CDR2 SNEGSKA, per germline (reference sequence). The length of the CDR3 is 17 residues. CDR3 in amino acids: CSARSRTGSLSNYGYTF.

This rearrangement joins TRBV3-1 to TRBJ2-1; TCRdb calls TRBD2, which cannot be checked without DNA. Germline V gene data show CDR1 as LGHDT and CDR2 as YNNKEL (reference sequence). The CDR3 extends over 16 amino acids. CDR3 sequence reads: CASSPRLAHKNNEQFF.

This sequence joins TRBV7-9 and TRBJ1-2. There are 14 residues in the CDR3. Looked up from germline, CDR1 is SEHNR and CDR2 is FQNEAQ (reference sequence). The CDR3 protein is CASSLAQGRYGYTF.

This chain uses TRBV20-1 with TRBJ2-3; lacking DNA, the TRBD2 call made by TCRdb goes unchecked. The CDR3 runs to 13 residues. CDR1 is DFQATT, CDR2 SNEGSKA, per germline (reference sequence). This CDR3 is CSARGPLGDTQYF.

V and J are TRBV27 and TRBJ2-7; TCRdb reports TRBD2, a call that lacks DNA to check it against. CDR3 length: 14 amino acids. Germline CDR1 and CDR2: MNHEY and SMNVEV (reference sequence). The CDR3 spells CASSLRRELGEQYF.

The rearrangement uses TRBV28 and TRBJ1-4; there is no DNA to check the TCRdb D call of TRBD1. Germline-derived CDR1 and CDR2 are MDHEN and SYDVKM. This CDR3 is 15 amino acids long. This chain's CDR3 is CASSSSGDILQKLFF.

This sequence joins TRBV7-9 and TRBJ2-1; no DNA is available, so the TRBD2 call from TCRdb remains unchecked. In germline, CDR1 is SEHNR, CDR2 FQNEAQ (reference sequence). The CDR3 is 14 residues long. The chain's CDR3 is CASRRLAGSYEQFF.

The V and J genes are TRBV18 and TRBJ2-3; checking the TCRdb D call of TRBD2 is not possible without DNA. Per the germline V gene, CDR1 is KGHSH and CDR2 is LQKENI. The CDR3 length is 16 residues. The CDR3 sequence: CASSPPGLAGSDTQYF.

The chain employs TRBV20-1 and TRBJ2-5; TCRdb's assignment of TRBD2 cannot be checked, as there is no DNA. The germline gives CDR1 DFQATT, CDR2 SNEGSKA (reference sequence). CDR3 length equals 12 residues. CDR3 in amino acids: CSATGAGMTQYF.

CDR3 loop: CATSDFGRAHEQFF. This rearrangement joins TRBV24-1 to TRBJ2-1; TCRdb picks TRBD2, but there is no DNA to check that call. The CDR3 runs 14 residues. Germline loops: CDR1 KGHDR, CDR2 SFDVKD.

V gene TRBV9 combines with J gene TRBJ1-5. The CDR3 has 13 amino acids. CDR1 is SGDLS and CDR2 is YYNGEE in the germline V gene. CDR3: CASSRGRDQPQHF.

The gene calls are TRBV20-1 and TRBJ2-3; TCRdb lists TRBD2, though no DNA is available to test this call. The CDR3 extends over 14 amino acids. Germline-derived CDR1 and CDR2 are DFQATT and SNEGSKA (reference sequence). The CDR3: CSAHPTSGTDTQYF.

The chain combines TRBV20-1 with TRBJ1-1; with no DNA, the TCRdb D assignment of TRBD1 cannot be verified. The CDR3 is made up of 13 amino acids. From germline, CDR1 is DFQATT and CDR2 SNEGSKA (reference sequence). The CDR3 region is CSASWAGGTEAFF.

V gene TRBV6-1 combines with J gene TRBJ1-4; lacking DNA, the TRBD1 call made by TCRdb goes unchecked. The CDR3 loop spans 16 amino acids. CDR1 is MNHNS and CDR2 is SASEGT in the germline V gene. The CDR3 sequence: CASSRRGRRGEEKLFF.

The CDR3 loop reads CSATDRQANYGYTF. The chain uses TRBV20-1 and TRBJ1-2; TCRdb reports TRBD1, a call that lacks DNA to check it against. This CDR3 is built from 14 residues. The germline V gene has CDR1 DFQATT and CDR2 SNEGSKA (reference sequence).

V gene TRBV19 combines with J gene TRBJ2-6. Germline loops: CDR1 LNHDA, CDR2 SQIVND (reference sequence). The CDR3 consists of 18 residues. The CDR3 region is CASNLRRVGGSGANVLTF. The full variable domain, with the rest looked up from reference TRBV19 and TRBJ2-6, is DGGITQSPKYLFRKEGQNVTLSCEQNLNHDAMYWYRQDPGQGLRLIYYSQIVNDFQKGDIAEGYSVSREKKESFPLTVTSAQKNPTAFYLCASNLRRVGGSGANVLTFGAGSRLTVL.

The chain employs TRBV20-1 and TRBJ2-5; TCRdb's D call of TRBD2 is untestable without DNA. Germline V CDR1 and CDR2: DFQATT, SNEGSKA (reference sequence). CDR3 size: 13 residues. The CDR3 reads CSPSRQSQETQYF.

This rearrangement joins TRBV28 to TRBJ2-7; TCRdb proposes TRBD1, but this gene call is untestable without DNA. This CDR3 is built from 15 residues. Germline V gives CDR1 MDHEN, CDR2 SYDVKM. CDR3 loop: CASRDTGGESYEQYF.